This entry is about one T cell receptor (beta chain). The table lists this clonotype with a few counts. This clone's antigen is unknown. Base-call qualities are not available, and no considerably larger clone is one nucleotide away. The library was prepared using multiplex PCR. Sequencing instrument: Illumina HiSeq 4000. CDR3 regions were amplified by Arm-PCR with iRepertoire HTBI primers to construct TCR beta libraries. PCR products were gel purified before sequencing. The source study handled its data this way. A total of under 80 TRBV and 14 TRBJ segments were identified across samples and were used for gene usage analysis of CDR3 amino acid clonotypes. COPE and FqMerger were used to merge filtered high-quality paired reads into contigs. BLAST was used to align contigs to IMGT TRBV, TRBD and TRBJ reference genes, with CDR3 defined following IMGT. Any clonotype with a frequency above 0.1% was counted as a highly expanded clone. Repertoire diversity was measured by Shannon entropy, and V-J evenness by the Gini coefficient. Clonotypes shared by more than one individual were considered public. TCRdb itself trimmed the public reads at Q25 with fastp, ran MiXCR and retained productive beta chains. CDR3 protein sequences are deduplicated, and each keeps its most common genes and DNA. The V and J calls come from TCRdb's annotation, not from the publication. The sample yields about 400,000 distinct CDR3 sequences; less than 25% were counted once. The top ten clonotypes cover more than 20% of the sample.

The data were obtained in a study of regulatory T cells in long-lasting Graves disease (dated by TCRdb to the early 2020s). Notes on the research overall: To count as having persistent Graves' disease, a patient had to have received antithyroid drug treatment for over 5 years with TSH receptor autoantibodies remaining persistently positive. Peripheral blood TCR sequencing and RNA sequencing compared persistent Graves' disease patients with newly diagnosed Graves' disease patients. The study took place in China and was registered as a clinical trial. TCR sequencing covered around 13 persistent and approximately 20 newly diagnosed Graves' disease patients, about 35 samples in total. In the clinical cohort, patients with persistent Graves' disease had used antithyroid drugs for an average of roughly 10 years.

The sample's time point, from its label and the paper: persistent/refractory GD, antithyroid drugs over 5 years with positive TRAb. For both TCR sequencing and RNA sequencing, RNA was extracted from PBMCs in TRIzol. The diagnosis of Graves' disease followed American Thyroid Association guidelines. Patients were recruited from an endocrinology department in Xi'an, China. Each patient gave 7.5 to 10 milliliters of peripheral blood, collected in an EDTA anticoagulant tube. Ficoll Paque Plus density gradient separation was used to isolate PBMCs, and no additional T cell sorting was done. RNA quality was checked with an Agilent 2100 Bioanalyzer and agarose gel, and concentration with a NanoDrop 2000. The paper as a whole reports these results and caveats: Peripheral blood alone was examined, since thyroid tissue, which constituted the primary lesion, could not be accessed. As a limitation, the authors acknowledged that the small sample size may reduce accuracy. Compared with newly diagnosed patients, patients with persistent Graves' disease had lower TCR Shannon entropy and fewer highly expanded clones, which suggests clonal expansion. Sequencing and analysis were restricted to the TCR beta chain. Patients with persistent disease shared more public clonotypes (about 2,700) than newly diagnosed patients did (966). Persistent disease showed preferential use of TRBV28, TRBJ1-2 and TRBJ2-5, whereas newly diagnosed disease favored TRBV20-1 and TRBJ2-1.

Looking up the germline V gene (reference sequence) yields CDR1 WNHNN and CDR2 SYGVQD. Trimming removed 5 bases from V and 1 base from J, leaving 8 bases between the germline ends. From the cysteine through the phenylalanine, the CDR3 covers 14 amino acids. Only CDR3 DNA is held: 42 bases, read in frame from base 1. This receptor was identified in a female donor with Graves disease. Sequenced here: peripheral blood mononuclear cells (PBMCs), sampled when the disease was refractory, from a patient treated with antithyroid drugs. The V gene is TRBV10-1 and the J gene is TRBJ2-2, and TRBD2 may be the D gene, going by 5 matching bases. The CDR3 sequence is CASSTSGNTGELFF. The nucleotides read TGCGCCAGCAGTACCAGCGGGAACACCGGGGAGCTGTTTTTT.